The T cell receptor (beta chain) under discussion was sequenced for a study of blood T cell repertoires in COVID-19. In terms of age and location, participants ranged from roughly 18 to 95 years and lived in roughly 22 US areas. The CDR3 contains 14 residues. V lost 1 base to trimming and J lost 7 bases, with 12 bases between them. Germline V gene lookup returns CDR1 SGHDT and CDR2 YYEEEE. Original processing methods: The authors estimated nucleated cell counts from reference gene primer amplification. Some clones are missing from TCRdb's copy, which holds only in-frame ones; the method was immunoSEQ multiplex PCR. V and J calls and clone size come straight from that table; D and trimming were deduced from the DNA. In the table there are 430,000 or so clones, 70% to 90% of which are singletons.

The gene calls are TRBV5-6 and TRBJ2-1; possibly TRBD2 for D (6 bases). Material: PBMCs or T cells enriched from blood (not recorded which). This TCR was sampled from a young woman who had been exposed to COVID-19. CDR3 sequence reads: CASSLLGRENEQFF. Here the CDR3 DNA reads TGTGCCAGCAGCTTGCTCGGGCGGGAAAATGAGCAGTTCTTC.